The 5 T cell receptor beta chains reported below all come from one sample, sequenced in a study of CD8 T cells in Susac syndrome. RNA, at about 0.45 to 1 ug, was reverse transcribed with random hexamers. Using its own MiXCR run on the immunoSEQ multiplex PCR reads, TCRdb lists one record per CDR3 protein. Among 250,000 to 300,000 distinct CDR3 sequences listed, roughly 81% were seen once. The specimen was CD8+ T cells from PBMCs. Source of these receptors: a human donor with multiple sclerosis.

The CDR3 coding sequence is TGCGCCAGCAGCTTTTACAGGGAAGCCGACGAGCAGTACTTC. Amino acids: CASSFYREADEQYF. The chain links TRBV5-1 to TRBJ2-7; weak D call: TRBD1 (6 bases). This CDR3 is built from 14 residues. CDR1 is SGHRS, CDR2 YFSETQ, per germline. V gave up 2 bases and J gave up 5 bases, with 14 bases separating them.

Only one count was recorded for this clonotype. The chain links TRBV7-9 to TRBJ2-1; 8 bases map to TRBD2. CDR1 is SEHNR, CDR2 FQNEAQ, per germline (reference sequence). The CDR3 runs to 17 residues. Losses at the gene ends were 5 bases for V and 8 bases for J; bases not matched to a gene: 17. The CDR3 sequence is CASSPPIVGLAIDEQFF. For the CDR3, the DNA is TGTGCCAGCAGCCCGCCTATTGTAGGACTAGCAATCGATGAGCAGTTCTTC.

This clonotype showed up just once. The chain couples TRBV6-5 to TRBJ2-7; possible D gene TRBD2, 5 bases. The CDR3 length is 15 residues. Between the trimmed V and J ends, which lost 0 bases and 2 bases, there was a span of 11 bases. Per the germline V gene, CDR1 is MNHEY and CDR2 is SVGAGI. This CDR3 is CASSYSNAGTYEQYF. CDR3 nucleotide sequence: TGTGCCAGCAGTTACTCGAATGCGGGCACCTACGAGCAGTACTTC.

The chain links TRBV5-5 to TRBJ2-7; D ambiguous. V dropped 0 bases and J dropped 5 bases, with 12 bases sitting between them. The germline CDR1 and CDR2 sequences are SGHKS and YYEKEE (reference sequence). The CDR3 has 14 amino acids. This chain's CDR3 is CASSLGGSWNEQYF. The CDR3 DNA is TGTGCCAGCAGCTTGGGGGGATCCTGGAACGAGCAGTACTTC.

The chain employs TRBV29-1 and TRBJ2-5, with a possible D match to TRBD1 (6 bases). The CDR3 contains 13 residues. The germline V gene has CDR1 SQVTM and CDR2 ANQGSEA. V lost 8 bases and J 4 bases, leaving 17 bases between the germline ends. The CDR3 region has the DNA TGCAGCTCCAAAAGGGGGAGAGCAGAGACCCAGTACTTC. Protein product: CSSKRGRAETQYF. Supplemented by reference TRBV29-1 and TRBJ2-5, the full variable domain reads SAVISQKPSRDICQRGTSLTIQCQVDSQVTMMFWYRQQPGQSLTLIATANQGSEATYESGFVIDKFPISRPNLTFSTLTVSNMSPEDSSIYLCSSKRGRAETQYFGPGTRLLVL.